This T cell receptor (beta chain) is from a study of blood T cell repertoires in COVID-19. The wider study: Specimens from acute and convalescent COVID-19 originated in the United States, Italy and Spain. Sources were T cells, B-cell-depleted T cells, or PBMCs; the material itself was cDNA or gDNA.

This CDR3 has 14 residues. Germline values: CDR1 SGHDN, CDR2 FVKESK. The V and J ends lost 3 bases and 8 bases, in that order; junction bases with no gene match: 5. Per the authors' pipeline: Amplification from reference gene primers served as the basis for estimated nucleated cell counts. The data were produced by immunoSEQ multiplex PCR, yet TCRdb's version contains in-frame clones alone and is incomplete. The D gene and trimming were derived from the DNA, and the V and J assignments and clone size from that table. This sample yields roughly 300,000 clones, of which approximately 89% are seen a single time; around 8% belongs to the top ten.

Specimen: peripheral blood. This TCR came from a woman between 45 and 60 years old who had recovered from COVID-19. The V and J genes are TRBV14 and TRBJ1-4; 8 positions match TRBD1. The CDR3 DNA is TGTGCCAGCAGCCATCGACAGGGGCGGGAAAAACTGTTTTTT. It is translated as CASSHRQGREKLFF. Full variable domain (missing parts from reference TRBV14 and TRBJ1-4): EAGVTQFPSHSVIEKGQTVTLRCDPISGHDNLYWYRRVMGKEIKFLLHFVKESKQDESGMPNNRFLAERTGGTYSTLKVQPAELEDSGVYFCASSHRQGREKLFFGSGTQLSVL.